Each of the 28 T cell receptor beta chains below was sequenced from the same sample in a study of blood T cell repertoires in COVID-19. Generated by immunoSEQ multiplex PCR, the TCRdb table keeps only in-frame clones and is missing some. The repertoire holds approximately 250,000 clones, with 80% to 95% as singletons. Sequenced sample: peripheral blood. Receptor source: a man under 40 with COVID-19, enrolled during active disease.

This chain joins TRBV6-6 and TRBJ1-1, with D tentatively TRBD1 (5 bases). Trimming shortened V by 0 bases and J by 4 bases, and 12 bases separated the two germline ends. CDR3 length: 15 amino acids. CDR1 and CDR2 (germline): MNHNY, SVGAGI (reference sequence). This CDR3 reads CASSYSPPQGTEAFF. Written as DNA, the CDR3 is TGTGCCAGCAGTTACTCTCCCCCCCAGGGCACTGAAGCTTTCTTT.

This chain connects TRBV9 to TRBJ2-3; D is ambiguous. Trimming removed 7 bases from V and 2 bases from J, with 8 bases in between. This CDR3 contains 12 residues. CDR1 is SGDLS, CDR2 YYNGEE, per germline. The CDR3 DNA reads TGTGCCAGCGAAGCCTCCACAGATACGCAGTATTTT. The encoded protein is CASEASTDTQYF.

The chain uses TRBV2 and TRBJ1-1; D remains unclear. CDR1 is SNHLY, CDR2 FYNNEI, per germline. V gave up 7 bases and J gave up 10 bases, with 16 bases separating them. The CDR3 has 12 amino acids. CDR3 sequence: CASISEGERAFF. CDR3 nucleotide sequence: TGTGCCAGCATCTCTGAGGGAGAACGAGCTTTCTTT.

Details on this clone: The sample holds other DNA sequences that translate to the same CDR3. J is TRBJ1-3 and V is TRBV3-1 (or the pseudogene TRBV3-2); TRBD1 agrees at 7 bases. V lost 2 bases and J lost 2; bases outside the gene matches: 0. The CDR3 is 14 amino acids. Germline V lookup: CDR1 LGHDT, CDR2 YNNKEL (reference sequence). The CDR3 protein is CASSQQGAGNTIYF. In DNA form, the CDR3 reads TGTGCCAGCAGCCAACAGGGGGCTGGAAACACCATATATTTT.

The V gene is TRBV11-1, the J gene TRBJ2-1, with TRBD1 identical over 11 bases. The CDR3 consists of 14 residues. The junction had 0 bases not matched to a gene; V was cut back by 1 base and J by 7 bases. Looked up from germline, CDR1 is SGHAT and CDR2 is FQDESV (reference sequence). CDR3 DNA sequence: TGTGCCAGCAGCTTAGGGGACAGGGGGAATGAGCAGTTCTTC. Translation gives CASSLGDRGNEQFF.

This clone was found once. J is TRBJ1-5 and V is TRBV2, with 11 nucleotides matching TRBD1. The V gene's germline CDR1 is SNHLY and CDR2 FYNNEI. The CDR3 has 18 amino acids. V lost 6 bases to trimming and J lost 4 bases; unmatched junction nucleotides: 14. Written as DNA, the CDR3 is TGTGCCAGCAGCGATTTCCCGGGACAGGGGGGTTTAAATCAGCCCCAGCATTTT. Residues: CASSDFPGQGGLNQPQHF.

The chain uses TRBV6-5 and TRBJ1-1; D is ambiguous. The CDR3 is made up of 13 amino acids. Germline V gene data show CDR1 as MNHEY and CDR2 as SVGAGI. V shed 4 bases and J shed 3 bases, with 9 bases lying between them. This chain's CDR3 is CASSSPGYTEAFF. For the CDR3, the DNA is TGTGCCAGCAGTTCACCGGGGTACACTGAAGCTTTCTTT.

The CDR3 nucleotides read TGTGCCAGCAGCACCCGACTAGCGCTGTCCTACAATGAGCAGTTCTTC. Translated, it gives CASSTRLALSYNEQFF. The V and J genes are TRBV21-1 and TRBJ2-1; the D call TRBD2 from the table was never checked on the DNA. TRBV21-1 is tagged as a pseudogene. The length of the CDR3 is 16 residues.

The rearrangement joins TRBV18 to TRBJ2-3, with no clear D. The V end lost 3 bases, the J end lost 1 base, and 8 bases lay between the germline ends. The CDR3 consists of 14 residues. CDR1 is KGHSH, CDR2 LQKENI, per germline. CDR3 sequence reads: CASSPASRTDTQYF. Written as DNA, the CDR3 is TGTGCCAGCTCACCGGCCTCCCGCACAGATACGCAGTATTTT.

The V and J genes are TRBV6-5 and TRBJ1-2; D is unclear. This CDR3 has 15 amino acids. Deletions cut 2 bases from V and 4 bases from J, with 14 bases between. Looked up from germline, CDR1 is MNHEY and CDR2 is SVGAGI. The chain's CDR3 is CASSYLSGEVYGYTF. The CDR3 DNA is TGTGCCAGCAGTTACCTCAGCGGGGAGGTCTATGGCTACACCTTC.

Comment on this clone: The identical CDR3 is also encoded by other nucleotide sequences in the sample. This chain connects TRBV29-1 to TRBJ2-5; 9 bases agree with TRBD1. Germline V gives CDR1 SQVTM, CDR2 ANQGSEA. V was clipped by 4 bases and J by 1 base; unmatched bases: 4. The CDR3 is made up of 14 amino acids. The chain's CDR3 is CSVGRDRVQETQYF. CDR3 sequence (DNA): TGCAGCGTTGGCCGGGACAGGGTCCAAGAGACCCAGTACTTC.

This chain joins TRBV6-5 and TRBJ2-7; a possible D gene is TRBD1 (5 bases). Germline assignment: CDR1 MNHEY and CDR2 SVGAGI. CDR3 length equals 14 residues. V lost 6 bases and J 6 bases, leaving 18 bases between the germline ends. The CDR3 DNA reads as TGTGCCAGCAGGGCAGGAGCAGGGCTAGGCGAGCAGTACTTC. Translation gives CASRAGAGLGEQYF.

The chain recombines TRBV7-9 with TRBJ2-7; D not resolved. This CDR3 is 15 amino acids long. The germline gives CDR1 SEHNR, CDR2 FQNEAQ (reference sequence). V was clipped by 0 bases and J by 5 bases, with 14 bases between them. The chain's CDR3 is CASSLAPVSIHEQYF. The CDR3 bases are TGTGCCAGCAGCTTAGCGCCCGTGAGCATCCACGAGCAGTACTTC.

The genes are TRBV7-9 and TRBJ2-7; TRBD2 might be the D (6 bases). Germline V gene lookup returns CDR1 SEHNR and CDR2 FQNEAQ (reference sequence). This CDR3 is built from 13 residues. Trimming left V 6 bases short and J 6 bases short, with 15 bases between. The CDR3 sequence is CASSLARGAEQYF. The CDR3 region has the DNA TGTGCCAGCAGTCTGGCGCGGGGCGCCGAGCAGTACTTC.

This clone has just one count. The chain uses TRBV10-2 and TRBJ2-3, with TRBD2 matching over 10 bases. V shed 8 bases and J 0 bases; nucleotides not matched to a gene: 14. The CDR3 is made up of 18 amino acids. CDR1 is WSHSY, CDR2 SAAADI, per germline. The CDR3 bases are TGCGCCAGCCAATGGGAATCTAGCGGGGGCCCTAGCACAGATACGCAGTATTTT. Translated: CASQWESSGGPSTDTQYF.

This sequence joins TRBV11-2 and TRBJ2-2, with 10 positions matching TRBD2. The germline gives CDR1 SGHAT, CDR2 FQNNGV. The CDR3 covers 17 residues. V lost 2 bases, J lost 1 base, and 4 bases stayed unmatched. The chain's CDR3 is CASSLPTSGLNTGELFF. The DNA of the CDR3 is TGTGCCAGCAGCTTACCGACTAGCGGGCTGAACACCGGGGAGCTGTTTTTT.

This clone came up once. This chain connects TRBV6-5 to TRBJ2-5, with 7 nucleotides matching TRBD1. The length of the CDR3 is 11 residues. V shed 10 bases and J 4 bases; nucleotides not matched to a gene: 3. Germline V gives CDR1 MNHEY, CDR2 SVGAGI. The CDR3 spells CAIYRGETQYF. DNA of the CDR3: TGTGCCATATACAGGGGAGAGACCCAGTACTTC.

The chain recombines TRBV5-1 with TRBJ1-1; the D gene is possibly TRBD1 (5 bases). This CDR3 is 15 amino acids long. Germline loops: CDR1 SGHRS, CDR2 YFSETQ. Trimming stripped 4 bases from V and 7 bases from J, with 20 bases between. For the CDR3, the DNA is TGCGCCAGCAGCGGTTTGGGGGGTAGTTTGAGTGAAGCTTTCTTT. The encoded protein is CASSGLGGSLSEAFF.

The chain employs TRBV11-2 and TRBJ1-6; 11 nucleotides align to TRBD1. The germline gives CDR1 SGHAT, CDR2 FQNNGV. V trimming: 1 base; J trimming: 3 bases; junction bases outside the gene matches: 5. This CDR3 has 18 amino acids. CDR3 bases: TGTGCCAGCAGCTTAGGGTGGACAGGGGGCGGCTATAATTCACCCCTCCACTTT. It is translated as CASSLGWTGGGYNSPLHF.

This clone has only a few counts. V and J are TRBV6-4 and TRBJ1-2, with TRBD1 identical over 10 bases. The CDR3 extends over 14 amino acids. Losses at the gene ends were 10 bases for V and 6 bases for J; bases not matched to a gene: 11. Germline V gene lookup returns CDR1 MRHNA and CDR2 SNTAGT. The CDR3 DNA reads TGTGCCACCCCCCGGGACAGGGGCATCAATGGCTACACCTTC. Amino acid sequence: CATPRDRGINGYTF.

This chain joins TRBV15 and TRBJ1-2; possibly TRBD1 for D (5 bases). The V end was cut by 0 bases, the J end by 4 bases, with 6 bases between. This CDR3 has 13 amino acids. Looked up from germline, CDR1 is LNHNV and CDR2 is YYDKDF (reference sequence). Here the CDR3 DNA reads TGTGCCACCAGCAGAGACCAGGGCTATGGCTACACCTTC. It encodes CATSRDQGYGYTF.

V is TRBV3-1 (or the pseudogene TRBV3-2) and J is TRBJ2-2; D might be TRBD1 (6 bases). V lost 6 bases, J lost 1 base, and 9 bases lay in between. The length of the CDR3 is 14 residues. Germline CDR1 is LGHDT and CDR2 is YNNKEL (reference sequence). CDR3 nucleotides: TGTGCCAGCAGTCGGGGACAGAACACCGGGGAGCTGTTTTTT. Translating gives CASSRGQNTGELFF.

V is TRBV6-5 and J is TRBJ2-5; 11 bases fit TRBD1. The CDR3 consists of 15 residues. The germline V gene has CDR1 MNHEY and CDR2 SVGAGI. The V gene end was trimmed by 2 bases and the J gene end by 6 bases; junction bases not matched to a gene: 5. In DNA form, the CDR3 reads TGTGCCAGCAGTTACGACGGACAGGGGGCGAAGACCCAGTACTTC. It is translated as CASSYDGQGAKTQYF.

The rearrangement joins TRBV11-3 to TRBJ1-1; D possibly corresponds to TRBD1 (6 bases). Germline V gives CDR1 SGHNT, CDR2 YENEEA. The CDR3 length is 15 residues. V was clipped by 4 bases and J by 6 bases, with 18 bases between them. This chain's CDR3 is CASSSGTGLSPEAFF. CDR3 coding DNA: TGTGCCAGCAGCTCCGGAACAGGGCTGTCCCCTGAAGCTTTCTTT.

This sequence joins TRBV5-1 and TRBJ1-1; D possibly corresponds to TRBD1 (6 bases). The V gene's germline CDR1 is SGHRS and CDR2 YFSETQ. V dropped 0 bases and J dropped 0 bases, with 9 bases sitting between them. This CDR3 has 15 residues. The CDR3, as DNA: TGCGCCAGCAGCTTGGTTACAGGGATGAACACTGAAGCTTTCTTT. Translated: CASSLVTGMNTEAFF.

This chain connects TRBV7-9 to TRBJ2-7, with D unresolved. V was clipped by 6 bases and J by 3 bases, with 15 bases between them. The germline gives CDR1 SEHNR, CDR2 FQNEAQ (reference sequence). CDR3 length: 14 amino acids. This CDR3 is CASSLSGRDYEQYF. DNA of the CDR3: TGTGCCAGCAGTCTCTCAGGCCGAGACTACGAGCAGTACTTC.

The V gene is TRBV6-5, the J gene TRBJ2-2; TRBD2 is a possible D gene (6 bases). The V gene lost 6 bases and the J gene lost 7 bases, with 18 bases spanning the gap. The length of the CDR3 is 15 residues. Germline-derived CDR1 and CDR2 are MNHEY and SVGAGI. The CDR3, as DNA: TGTGCCAGCAGCTCCCCGGGGGTCGATGGCGGGGAGCTGTTTTTT. Protein sequence: CASSSPGVDGGELFF.

This chain uses TRBV19 with TRBJ1-1; maybe TRBD1 (5 bases). CDR1 is LNHDA, CDR2 SQIVND, per germline (reference sequence). The CDR3 is 15 residues long. With 3 bases removed from V and 3 bases from J, the gap between germline ends came to 14 bases. CDR3 in DNA: TGTGCCAGTAGTATTTTAGCCAGGGATGACACTGAAGCTTTCTTT. Its protein is CASSILARDDTEAFF.